This entry lists 20 T cell receptor beta chains sequenced from one sample in a study of shared clonotypes between healthy human individuals. Here immunoSEQ multiplex PCR was the method, and the copy in TCRdb shows in-frame clones only, minus some. The sample shows roughly 2.4 million clones, around 95% of them seen only once. Material for sequencing was naive CD4+ T cells sorted from blood. Sample subset: CD45RA+ positively selected. The receptor set was obtained from a man younger than 35 in good health.

V is TRBV6-1 and J is TRBJ2-2; maybe TRBD2 (5 bases). The CDR3 has 14 amino acids. Germline assignment: CDR1 MNHNS and CDR2 SASEGT. With 1 base removed from V and 9 bases from J, the gap between germline ends came to 12 bases. CDR3 coding DNA: TGTGCCAGCAGTGAAGGAGGGAGCATCCGGGAGCTGTTTTTT. This translates into CASSEGGSIRELFF.

Here the CDR3 reads CAITAEAGNTIYF. In nucleotides, the CDR3 is TGTGCCATCACGGCGGAGGCTGGAAACACCATATATTTT. The rearrangement joins TRBV10-3 to TRBJ1-3; no clear D. CDR3 length: 13 amino acids. Trimming took off 7 bases at V and 2 bases at J, with 9 bases between the two ends. CDR1 ENHRY and CDR2 SYGVKD come from the germline V gene.

This sequence joins TRBV28 and TRBJ1-1; no definite D call. Trimming stripped 2 bases from V and 0 bases from J, with 7 bases between. CDR3 length: 14 amino acids. CDR1 is MDHEN, CDR2 SYDVKM, per germline. CDR3 loop: CASSLPTLNTEAFF. For the CDR3, the DNA is TGTGCCAGCAGTTTACCCACGCTGAACACTGAAGCTTTCTTT.

As DNA, the CDR3 is TGTGCCAGCAGCGTAGATGGAACTATAGGGGCCCAGTACTTC. Residues: CASSVDGTIGAQYF. The chain uses TRBV9 and TRBJ2-5; weak D call: TRBD1 (5 bases). V shed 0 bases and J shed 9 bases, with 15 bases lying between them. The germline gives CDR1 SGDLS, CDR2 YYNGEE. CDR3 length equals 14 residues.

V gene TRBV7-2 combines with J gene TRBJ2-2; 12 nucleotides match TRBD2. J lost 5 bases, V lost 5 bases, and 9 bases had no gene match. Germline CDR1 SGHTA, CDR2 FQGNSA. The CDR3 is made up of 17 amino acids. In nucleotides, the CDR3 is TGTGCCAGCAGCCTTAGACTAGCGGGAGCGGGAACCGGGGAGCTGTTTTTT. It specifies CASSLRLAGAGTGELFF.

This rearrangement joins TRBV25-1 to TRBJ1-5, with D unresolved. Trimming left V 6 bases short and J 7 bases short, with 10 bases between. CDR3 length: 12 residues. Germline V gene sequence: CDR1 MGHDK, CDR2 SYGVNS. The CDR3 DNA follows: TGTGCCAGCAGAGAGGGTTGGCAGCCCCAGCATTTT. It is translated as CASREGWQPQHF.

The chain links TRBV28 to TRBJ2-2; D uncertain. The ends were cut back, 6 bases at V and 1 base at J, with 6 bases in the middle. This CDR3 region has 13 residues. Germline V lookup: CDR1 MDHEN, CDR2 SYDVKM. The CDR3 DNA follows: TGTGCCAGCAGCACCCTGAACACCGGGGAGCTGTTTTTT. Its protein is CASSTLNTGELFF. The full variable domain, with the rest looked up from reference TRBV28 and TRBJ2-2, is DVKVTQSSRYLVKRTGEKVFLECVQDMDHENMFWYRQDPGLGLRLIYFSYDVKMKEKGDIPEGYSVSREKKERFSLILESASTNQTSMYLCASSTLNTGELFFGEGSRLTVL.

The J gene is TRBJ1-2, the V gene TRBV4-1; TRBD1 is a possible D gene (5 bases). This CDR3 region has 15 residues. Germline values: CDR1 MGHRA, CDR2 YSYEKL. The V end was cut by 1 base, the J end by 6 bases, with 15 bases between. The CDR3 protein is CASSQGGVARNGYTF. CDR3 nucleotides: TGCGCCAGCAGCCAAGGAGGGGTGGCGCGTAATGGCTACACCTTC.

The V and J genes are TRBV6-1 and TRBJ1-1; TRBD1 might be the D (5 bases). The germline V gene encodes CDR1 MNHNS and CDR2 SASEGT. The CDR3 extends over 12 amino acids. Trimming took 6 bases from V and 1 from J, leaving 6 bases between them. Here the CDR3 DNA reads TGTGCCAGCAGGGGGGAGAACACTGAAGCTTTCTTT. This translates into CASRGENTEAFF.

This rearrangement joins TRBV7-9 to TRBJ2-7, with D maybe TRBD2 (6 bases). Looked up from germline, CDR1 is SEHNR and CDR2 is FQNEAQ (reference sequence). The V end lost 0 bases, the J end lost 1 base, and 13 bases lay between the germline ends. This CDR3 has 16 residues. The CDR3 region is CASSLAGGADSYEQYF. The DNA for the CDR3 is TGTGCCAGCAGCTTAGCTGGAGGGGCGGATTCCTACGAGCAGTACTTC.

The sample holds one count of this clone. The same CDR3 arises from other DNA sequences in this sample as well. This chain uses TRBV18 with TRBJ2-2; D ambiguous. The CDR3 sequence is 12 residues long. Germline assignment: CDR1 KGHSH and CDR2 LQKENI. The germline V and J ends were trimmed by 3 bases and 5 bases, with 4 bases remaining between them. The CDR3 DNA follows: TGTGCCAGCTCACCCAGGACCGGGGAGCTGTTTTTT. Protein: CASSPRTGELFF.

About this clone itself: In the same sample, other DNA sequences code for this CDR3. The V gene is TRBV30, the J gene TRBJ1-5, with a weak D call TRBD1 (5 bases). In germline, CDR1 is GTSNPN, CDR2 SVGIG (reference sequence). The length of the CDR3 is 13 residues. V lost 3 bases and J 0 bases, leaving 6 bases between the germline ends. The DNA for the CDR3 is TGTGCCTGGAGGGGGGGTAGCAATCAGCCCCAGCATTTT. Protein sequence: CAWRGGSNQPQHF. Using reference TRBV30 and TRBJ1-5 for the parts outside the CDR3, the full variable domain is SQTIHQWPATLVQPVGSPLSLECTVEGTSNPNLYWYRQAAGRGLQLLFYSVGIGQISSEVPQNLSASRPQDRQFILSSKKLLLSDSGFYLCAWRGGSNQPQHFGDGTRLSIL.

This clone has only one observation. The V gene is TRBV4-1, the J gene TRBJ1-2; D might be TRBD1 (6 bases). The CDR3 extends over 19 amino acids. Germline V CDR1 and CDR2: MGHRA, YSYEKL. Trimming stripped 1 base from V and 4 bases from J, with 25 bases between. Here the CDR3 DNA reads TGCGCCAGCAGCCAAGTAGGAATGGGACCGCGACAGGACCCCTATGGCTACACCTTC. It translates to CASSQVGMGPRQDPYGYTF.

The J gene is TRBJ1-4, the V gene TRBV5-4, with 7 nucleotides matching TRBD1. CDR3 length: 14 residues. CDR1 and CDR2 (germline): SGHNT, YYREEE (reference sequence). V was pared by 1 base and J by 8 bases, with 5 bases of the junction left unmatched. The CDR3 DNA sequence: TGTGCCAGCAGCTTGACAGGGGCAAAAGAAAAACTGTTTTTT. It yields the protein CASSLTGAKEKLFF.

This clone was counted between two and nine times. V is TRBV6-5 and J is TRBJ2-2; no clear D gene. The CDR3 runs 14 residues. Trimming pared 2 bases from V and 4 bases from J, leaving 8 bases between. Germline lookup yields CDR1 MNHEY and CDR2 SVGAGI. The CDR3 loop is CASSYGMATGELFF. CDR3 coding DNA: TGTGCCAGCAGTTACGGGATGGCCACCGGGGAGCTGTTTTTT.

The V call is TRBV4-3, the J call TRBJ2-3; D is tentatively TRBD1 or TRBD2 (5 bases each). Germline CDR1 and CDR2: LGHNA and YSLEER. Trimming shortened V by 0 bases and J by 8 bases, and 9 bases separated the two germline ends. The CDR3 runs 13 residues. CDR3 in amino acids: CASSQETGGTQYF. CDR3 in DNA: TGCGCCAGCAGCCAAGAGACTGGGGGTACGCAGTATTTT.

Note on this clone: Other DNA variants within this sample encode the same CDR3. The chain has TRBV5-1 and TRBJ2-3, with D hard to call. V shed 0 bases and J shed 2 bases, with 7 bases lying between them. This CDR3 has 14 amino acids. Germline V lookup: CDR1 SGHRS, CDR2 YFSETQ. The CDR3 loop reads CASSLERVTDTQYF. The CDR3 bases are TGCGCCAGCAGCTTGGAACGGGTCACAGATACGCAGTATTTT.

The chain combines TRBV19 with TRBJ2-5, with D uncertain. The germline CDR1 and CDR2 sequences are LNHDA and SQIVND (reference sequence). Trimming left V 4 bases short and J 2 bases short, with 11 bases between. The CDR3 runs 14 residues. CDR3 protein: CASSKEATQETQYF. Written as DNA, the CDR3 is TGTGCCAGTAGTAAAGAGGCTACACAAGAGACCCAGTACTTC.

V and J are TRBV4-1 and TRBJ1-4; D is perhaps TRBD1 (5 bases). The CDR3 contains 15 residues. Germline V lookup: CDR1 MGHRA, CDR2 YSYEKL. Deletions cut 6 bases from V and 8 bases from J, with 19 bases between. This CDR3 reads CASRAPGGDNEKLFF. DNA of the CDR3: TGCGCCAGCAGAGCCCCGGGAGGGGATAACGAAAAACTGTTTTTT.

The chain carries TRBV12-5 and TRBJ2-5; D not resolved. Trimming removed 3 bases from V and 5 bases from J, with 7 bases in between. The length of the CDR3 is 12 residues. Germline V gene data show CDR1 as LGHNT and CDR2 as FRNRAP. The DNA for the CDR3 is TGTGCTAGTGGTTTCCTCCGGGAGACCCAGTACTTC. Encoded protein: CASGFLRETQYF. Full variable domain (remainder filled in from reference TRBV12-5 and TRBJ2-5): DARVTQTPRHKVTEMGQEVTMRCQPILGHNTVFWYRQTMMQGLELLAYFRNRAPLDDSGMPKDRFSAEMPDATLATLKIQPSEPRDSAVYFCASGFLRETQYFGPGTRLLVL.